Reported below is one T cell receptor (beta chain). This sample is drawn from a study of blood T cell repertoires in COVID-19. The overall study: Sample material is recorded as cDNA or gDNA derived from T cells, B-cell-depleted T cells, or PBMCs.

The CDR3 length is 14 residues. Germline CDR1 SGHTA, CDR2 FQGNSA. V gave up 6 bases and J gave up 0 bases, with 12 bases separating them. As originally analysed: How many nucleated cells were present was estimated from reference gene primer amplification. Method: immunoSEQ multiplex PCR; TCRdb's copy keeps in-frame clones and lacks some. The DNA was the basis for D and trimming; V, J and clone size are from that table. Altogether about 120,000 clones are present, around nine tenths being singletons, with the ten largest covering more than 7%. The chain uses TRBV7-2 and TRBJ2-7; D is unclear. Sequencing used peripheral blood. The TCR originated in a woman in her 70s who had recovered from COVID-19. CDR3 bases: TGTGCCAGCAGACTTGAGATACTCTCCTACGAGCAGTACTTC. It yields the protein CASRLEILSYEQYF.